This record concerns one TCR beta chain sequence. No antigen is known for it. A junction end diverges from the germline sequence, so it may reflect a read error. The data were obtained in a study of cytomegalovirus exposure and HLA in healthy donors listed by TCRdb under 2017. Study-wide context: An earlier analysis of approximately 640 of the donors reported 250 to 300 Gb of sequence data and 117 million unique TCR beta sequences from around 200 million T cells. In the later analysis, no new phenotypic data were used to find candidate immune exposures; instead, reliance was placed on TCR beta sequences and their occurrence across donors. In a later genetic analysis, genome-wide SNP genotypes for about 55% of the roughly 700 donors were used, and that subset was treated as a discovery cohort. In an earlier analysis of 500 to 650 of the donors, high-throughput TCR beta sequencing was used to judge whether each TCR beta V gene segment behaved as functional or pseudogenic. In a later analysis, previously published TCR beta repertoires from 670 or so donors were re-analyzed and high-resolution HLA genotyping was added so that TCR occurrence patterns could be studied. All discovery cohort repertoires had been generated using a single sequencing platform. The study combined high-throughput TCR immunosequencing, statistical association of individual TCRs with disease status, and machine learning to predict cytomegalovirus infection status. The study used immunosequencing to profile the T cell repertoires of hundreds of subjects and linked those repertoires to cytomegalovirus serostatus. Class I and class II HLA loci were covered by the typing at four-digit resolution. Donor age, sex, ethnicity and CMV serostatus were compiled together with the repertoire data. Of the 300 to 400 genotyped donors, about 80% fell in the genetic ancestry cluster associated with self-reported Caucasian donors. The study aimed to test whether signatures of past pathogen exposure could be identified by cataloging public T cell receptors. An early release that covered some 630 HLA-typed donors contained approximately 300 gigabases of sequencing data and 65 million to 100 million unique TCR sequences. Across 398 genotyped donors of the cohort, an average of approximately 200,000 unique TCR beta nucleotide sequences per donor were sequenced, and roughly a sixth of those sequences were non-productive. In addition to the first cohort of 666 subjects, a separate validation cohort of 100 to 150 different subjects was used. Typing coverage varied by locus: roughly 629-640 donors for A, B, C, DRB1 and DQB1; 522 for DQA1; approximately 570 for DPA1; around 450 for DPB1. A few DR-DQ haplotypes were treated as single units for association and clustering because of strong linkage in the cohort.

CDR1 and CDR2 are read off the germline V gene as MNHNS and SASEGT. Its CDR3 holds 15 amino acids, cysteine through phenylalanine. CDR3 DNA only is kept here, 45 bases in frame from base 1. Study-level results and caveats: In vitro tests confirmed that a few of the cytomegalovirus-associated TCR beta chains recognize cytomegalovirus antigens. In a later analysis, TCR association rates were found to vary across HLA loci, with the most associated TCRs seen for DRB1 alleles and the fewest for HLA-C alleles. Linkage disequilibrium might explain the correlated functional status among segregating V segments, but an unknown experimental factor could not be excluded. According to a later analysis, parvovirus B19, influenza, CMV and Epstein-Barr virus appeared linked to several top co-occurrence clusters. CMV serostatus was the only immune exposure information available for the cohort. According to the authors, the approach could potentially be generalized to other disease states and immunological phenotypes. In an earlier analysis of some 500 of the donors, most TCR beta V segments appeared in productive rearrangements about 87% or about 30% of the time, broadly matching IMGT annotations. The classifier was reported to diagnose cytomegalovirus status with high specificity and sensitivity in both the original cohort and the validation cohort. A total of around 150 TCR beta chains were listed by the study as associated with cytomegalovirus. Some IMGT-functional V segments, including TRBV6-2 and TRBV6-3, could not be distinguished by the 87-base-pair reads and were therefore excluded. A further reported finding was that TCR beta sequences accurately predicted the HLA-A and HLA-B alleles for most subjects in the first cohort. A later genetic analysis reported fewer N-insertions in productive TCRs among donors in an Asian-associated ancestry cluster than the roughly 620-donor mean. A cluster of highly shared sequence variants was judged likely to be a technical artifact of the sequencing pipeline. Sequencing depth was assumed to be roughly uniform across donors in the presence/absence analyses, though that assumption may not hold. When HLA alleles, especially DR and DQ, strongly co-occurred, attributing TCR associations to individual alleles was difficult. Because counts were too low, some 17 rarely observed V segments, including chromosome 9 orphons, were left out of the earlier analysis of roughly 600 of the donors. A later analysis associated 16,951 TCR beta sequences with specific HLA alleles at a false discovery rate of 0.05. In a later analysis, HLA-associated TCR beta chains showed more clonal expansion and lower generation probabilities than non-associated chains that were equally common. Because HLA typing was missing for some donors at each locus, association tests included only the typed subset. This cohort had only TCR beta chains sequenced, and the lack of alpha or paired-chain data limited which features could be detected. An association between a missense DCLRE1C variant and V-gene and J-gene trimming of TCR beta chains was found in a later genetic analysis and replicated in an independent cohort. In a later analysis, most CMV-associated TCR beta chains were found to appear HLA-restricted, with HLA associations seemingly driven largely by CMV exposure. Most TCR sequences were seen in very few donors, while some public TCRs were found in many individuals.

The method was the immunoSEQ multiplex PCR assay. For the multiplex PCR, a mixture combining 60 forward primers for TCR Vbeta segments and 13 reverse primers for TCR Jbeta segments was used. A multiplex PCR assay on genomic DNA amplified the CDR3 region of rearranged TCR beta genes. Amplified TCR beta libraries were sequenced as 87-base-pair reads on the Illumina HiSeq System. On the authors' methods: In a later analysis, around 80 million unique TCR beta chains were counted across the 500 to 700 repertoires, and roughly 11 million of these chains were shared by at least two donors. A nearest-neighbor algorithm error-corrected the raw reads and collapsed the reads into unique sequences, merging closely related sequences to remove PCR and sequencing errors. V, D and J gene segments were assigned by aligning CDR3 sequences to IMGT reference sequences. Each retained sequence needed at least a six-nucleotide match to both a V gene segment and a J gene segment. Rearrangements were called productive when the CDR3 lacked stop codons and stayed in frame with V and J; all others were non-productive. CDR3 was defined by IMGT convention, running from the second conserved V-encoded cysteine to the conserved J-encoded phenylalanine. Sequences without an unambiguous match to a single V gene segment were excluded from the earlier analysis of 450 to 650 of the donors. An earlier analysis of almost 600 of the donors classified V segments as functional when productive rearrangements were above 56.7% and as segregating when the standard deviation between donors was above 5%. A statistical classification framework was built for diagnosing cytomegalovirus status from the catalog of TCR beta chain sequences. In a later analysis, V and J genes were assigned by comparing TCR nucleotide sequences against IMGT/GENE-DB human TR gene sequences. A later analysis assigned CDR3 sequences and most-parsimonious VDJ recombination scenarios with the TCRdist pipeline. In a later analysis, each TCR beta chain was defined by its CDR3 amino acid sequence together with its V-gene family, and reads without a unique V-gene family were excluded. To address suspected cross-contamination and a sequencing artifact, a later analysis removed over 500 highly shared, low-generation-probability nucleotide sequences. In a later analysis, a clonal expansion index for each public chain was calculated from normalized within-repertoire ranks of inferred template counts. In a later analysis, generation probabilities were computed with a VDJ recombination model fitted to out-of-frame rearrangements, and the resulting probabilities were checked against IGoR. Hypergeometric tests were used in a later analysis to score TCR-TCR, TCR-HLA and TCR-CMV co-occurrence, with a repertoire-size bias correction applied to the TCR pairs. False discovery rates were estimated in a later analysis by permuting HLA or CMV assignments 20 times. In a later analysis, co-occurring TCRs were grouped with DBSCAN, and TCRdist sequence similarity was added when clustering was performed within HLA-allele-positive subsets. Repertoires with fewer than 30,000 or more than 120,000 public chains, plus five repertoires with anomalous nucleotide sharing, were excluded from co-occurrence clustering. TCRdb retrieved this table from immuneACCESS and kept in-frame rearrangements only. Not all clones are present; in checked studies, unresolved V genes account for under half, and no reason is known for the remainder. D and trimming were read from the DNA, whereas the V and J calls and clone size are those reported in that table. Recorded for this sample are 98,000 or so clones; more than 60% of them occurred a single time. About a sixth of the sample rests with the top ten.

In total, around 600 healthy bone marrow donors made up the cohort. At the time of sampling, all cohort members were nominally healthy, though unrecorded immune exposures were likely present. The donor was CMV seropositive and was included in the group of about 290 seropositive cohort members. A peripheral blood sample was collected from each donor, and TCR beta sequencing was performed on peripheral blood mononuclear cells. Genomic DNA extraction from the blood cell samples was performed with the Qiagen DNeasy Blood Extraction Kit. Sequenced material: PBMCs. Rearrangement joined TRBV6-1 to TRBJ1-1; the D gene cannot be named for sure. The TCR was taken from a man aged 60 to 69 in good health and CMV-seropositive. At the DNA level, the sequence is TGTGCCAGCAAGTTCGTGCGGCAGCTCCCTGCTGAAGCTTCCTTT. Its coded protein is CASKFVRQLPAEASF.